This T cell receptor beta chain was observed in a study of human T cells and chemical hapten exposure. The overall study: Largely, small differences in pooled library volume made per-sample TCR yields vary.

Time point described: healthy volunteer bleed at 6 weeks. Extraction yielded total RNA from whole blood (unfractionated). Study-wide results and limits: There was no change with DPC sensitization in TCRs above 1 in 1000 frequency.

The CDR3 runs 14 residues. V shed 7 bases and J shed 6 bases, with 19 bases lying between them. Germline V lookup: CDR1 SGHRS, CDR2 YFSETQ. Original data processing: Samples had a median of around 100,000 TCRs, ranging roughly 20,000 to 750,000. MiXCR, run by TCRdb on the RACE reads, gives a single entry per CDR3 protein. These V and J calls originate from TCRdb's pipeline instead of the authors' own analysis. The sample has 65,000 to 95,000 distinct CDR3 sequences, roughly 7.9% seen once. This clonotype was observed many times. Its antigen is unknown. Sequencing input: whole blood. The source is a female donor in good health. Some clones in this sample may be carry-over from other donors' samples. This chain connects TRBV5-1 to TRBJ2-5, with D perhaps matching TRBD2 (6 bases). The CDR3 DNA sequence: TGCGCCAGCTCCAACCCCCCCGGGGGTCAGACCCAGTACTTC. Amino acids: CASSNPPGGQTQYF.